Listed below are T cell receptor beta chains from one sample, sequenced in a study of cytomegalovirus exposure and HLA in healthy donors. TCRdb's table, derived via immunoSEQ multiplex PCR, lists solely in-frame clones and lacks some. In the table there are roughly 190,000 clones, around 86% of which are singletons. The material sequenced was PBMCs. All receptors come from a woman in her fifties or sixties in good health and CMV-seropositive. CDR3s include the opening cysteine and the closing phenylalanine or tryptophan. A D gene is named only where the DNA matches it firmly. Some rows mark clone size as missing; the rest say once, few, many or name a class of expanded clone.

.,TRBJ1-5,TRBV2,.,TGTGCCAGCAGCCGGCAGGGAATCGGCAATCAGCCCCAGCATTTT,CASSRQGIGNQPQHF
TRBD1,TRBJ1-2,TRBV5-6,.,TGTGCCAGCAGCTTCTTACAGGGGGGGCCCTATGGCTACACCTTC,CASSFLQGGPYGYTF
.,TRBJ1-1,TRBV7-8,once,TGTGCCAGCAGCGGCTGGAACACTGAAGCTTTCTTT,CASSGWNTEAFF
.,TRBJ2-3,TRBV28,.,TGTGCCAGCAGTTTATTCGCCAGGGTCTATACGCAGTATTTT,CASSLFARVYTQYF
TRBD2,TRBJ2-3,TRBV5-1,.,TGCGCCAGCAGCCCCGTAGCGGGGGGGAGCACAGATACGCAGTATTTT,CASSPVAGGSTDTQYF
TRBD1,TRBJ1-6,TRBV6-5,.,TGTGCCAGCAGTTACGGGGACAGAAGAAACAATTCACCCCTCCACTTT,CASSYGDRRNNSPLHF
TRBD2,TRBJ2-1,TRBV2,once,TGTGCCAGCAGCCTCCTAGCGGGGGGTTTCAATGAGCAGTTCTTC,CASSLLAGGFNEQFF
.,TRBJ1-6,TRBV7-9,.,TGTGCCAGCAGTTTAGACGGTGGTTCACCCCTCCACTTT,CASSLDGGSPLHF
TRBD1,TRBJ2-5,TRBV5-1,.,TGCGCCAGCAGACAGGGGGCAGGGGAGACCCAGTACTTC,CASRQGAGETQYF
.,TRBJ1-1,TRBV27,.,TGTGCCAGCATCCGCCGCGGACAGATGAACACTGAAGCTTTCTTT,CASIRRGQMNTEAFF
.,TRBJ1-5,TRBV30,.,TGTGCCTGGAGTGCCAACAGGGCTCAGGGTCAGCCCCAGCATTTT,CAWSANRAQGQPQHF
TRBD1,TRBJ1-1,TRBV10-1,.,TGCGCCAGCAGTGAACAGGGGATGGACACTGAAGCTTTCTTT,CASSEQGMDTEAFF
.,TRBJ2-1,TRBV7-2,once,TGTGCCAGCAGCCCACACCCGTCAGGGACCTACAATGAGCAGTTCTTC,CASSPHPSGTYNEQFF
.,TRBJ2-6,TRBV6-6,.,TGTGCCAGCCGCTATCCAGGCTCTGGGGCCAACGTCCTGACTTTC,CASRYPGSGANVLTF
.,TRBJ2-3,TRBV6-1,.,TGTGCCAGCACCGGACTTGGCGGGAGCACAGATACGCAGTATTTT,CASTGLGGSTDTQYF
.,TRBJ1-1,TRBV6-6,.,TGTGCCAGCAGGGGACCTCAGGGGACGAGCACTGAAGCTTTCTTT,CASRGPQGTSTEAFF
TRBD2,TRBJ2-3,TRBV9,.,TGTGCCAGCAGCGTATCACTTGTGGGACGGACTAGCGGCAATACGCAGTATTTT,CASSVSLVGRTSGNTQYF
TRBD1,TRBJ1-2,TRBV27,.,TGTGCCAGCAGGGGACAGGGGGCACGGGGGGGCTACACCTTC,CASRGQGARGGYTF
TRBD1,TRBJ2-2,TRBV5-1,.,TGCGCCAGCGGACAGGGTGGTGCCGGGGAGCTGTTTTTT,CASGQGGAGELFF
.,TRBJ1-2,TRBV6-6,.,TGTGCCACCCTCCCCTGGGACACGCTCTATGGCTACACCTTC,CATLPWDTLYGYTF
.,TRBJ1-3,TRBV19,.,TGTGCCAGTAGGAGCTCTGGAAACACCATATATTTT,CASRSSGNTIYF
TRBD1,TRBJ1-2,TRBV7-3,.,TGTGCCAGCAGCCCCCAAAACAGGGGGGATTATGGCTACACCTTC,CASSPQNRGDYGYTF
TRBD1,TRBJ1-5,TRBV4-1,.,TGCGCCAGCAGCCATACACAGGGGGCTAGGCAGCCCCAGCATTTT,CASSHTQGARQPQHF
.,TRBJ2-7,TRBV7-8,.,TGTGCCAGCAGCTTTCAGGGAAGCTCCTACGAGCAGTACTTC,CASSFQGSSYEQYF
.,TRBJ1-3,TRBV6-5,.,TGTGCCAGCAGTTACACGCGGGACCGGAGAAACACCATATATTTT,CASSYTRDRRNTIYF
.,TRBJ1-2,TRBV19,.,TGTGCCAGTAGTATCGACAGGTTCAACTATGGCTACACCTTC,CASSIDRFNYGYTF
TRBD1,TRBJ2-4,TRBV5-1,.,TGCGCCAGCAGCTTGGGACAGGGGGCGGTGGACATTCAGTACTTC,CASSLGQGAVDIQYF
.,TRBJ1-5,TRBV6-5,.,TGTGCCAGCAGGCCCCAGGTCACCCTAAATCAGCCCCAGCATTTT,CASRPQVTLNQPQHF
TRBD1,TRBJ2-3,TRBV28,.,TGTGCCAGCAGCCGGGTGCGGGGACAGGGTGCAGATACGCAGTATTTT,CASSRVRGQGADTQYF
.,TRBJ1-1,TRBV4-1,.,TGCGCCAGCAGCCAAGAACGGTACACTGAAGCTTTCTTT,CASSQERYTEAFF
.,TRBJ1-2,TRBV30,.,TGTGCCTGGAGTGTGCTAGTTAACTATGGCTACACCTTC,CAWSVLVNYGYTF
.,TRBJ1-2,TRBV14,.,TGTGCCAGCAGCCCCGACCTGGGACAAGTCTATGGCTACACCTTC,CASSPDLGQVYGYTF
TRBD1,TRBJ1-2,TRBV5-1,few,TGCGCCAGCAGCTTGGAAGGACAGGGTTTCTATGGCTACACCTTC,CASSLEGQGFYGYTF
TRBD1,TRBJ1-6,TRBV4-1,.,TGCGCCAGCAGCCTGGGACAGGGAAATTCACCCCTCCACTTT,CASSLGQGNSPLHF
TRBD1,TRBJ1-2,TRBV6-1,.,TGTGCCAGCAGGGGTCCTCAGGGGGCGGGGGGCTACACCTTC,CASRGPQGAGGYTF
TRBD1,TRBJ1-2,TRBV4-3,.,TGCGCCAGCAGCCAAGATTATGGGACAGGGTTAGGTTATGGCTACACCTTC,CASSQDYGTGLGYGYTF
TRBD1,TRBJ1-4,TRBV2,.,TGTGCTGGGGACAGGGACGAAAAACTGTTTTTT,CAGDRDEKLFF
TRBD2,TRBJ2-2,TRBV11-1,.,TGTGCCAGCAGCTTAGTCAGGAGCGGGGGGAACACCGGGGAGCTGTTTTTT,CASSLVRSGGNTGELFF
.,TRBJ1-2,TRBV6-5,.,TGTGCCAGCAGCCAAGGACACCCATATGGCTACACCTTC,CASSQGHPYGYTF
.,TRBJ1-2,TRBV9,.,TGTGCCAGCAGCGTAGCTTTGTCGAACTATGGCTACACCTTC,CASSVALSNYGYTF
TRBD2,TRBJ2-6,TRBV25-1,.,TGTGCCAGCGAAGCGGGGGGGGCCAACGTCCTGACTTTC,CASEAGGANVLTF
TRBD1,TRBJ1-4,TRBV5-1,.,TGCGCCAGCAGCCTGGGGACAGGGGGCGAAAAACTGTTTTTT,CASSLGTGGEKLFF
.,TRBJ1-1,TRBV11-3,.,TGTGCCAGCAGCCCAAACGGGGACACTGAAGCTTTCTTT,CASSPNGDTEAFF
.,TRBJ2-7,TRBV7-9,.,TGTTCCGTGGAGCACCCCAGCTCCTACGAGCAGTACTTC,CSVEHPSSYEQYF
.,TRBJ2-5,TRBV7-6,.,TGTGCCAGCAGCTCTCGTGAAGAGACCCAGTACTTC,CASSSREETQYF
TRBD1,TRBJ2-1,TRBV4-1,.,TGCGCCAGCAGCCCTACAGGGGCAAACTACAATGAGCAGTTCTTC,CASSPTGANYNEQFF
.,TRBJ1-1,TRBV20-1,medium-sized,TGCAGTGCCGAGGAAGTCACTGAAGCTTTCTTT,CSAEEVTEAFF
.,TRBJ1-2,TRBV6-5,.,TGTGCCAGCAGTTACCGAGACACCCTTAACTATGGCTACACCTTC,CASSYRDTLNYGYTF
.,TRBJ2-6,TRBV5-1,.,TGCGCCAGCAGCTTGTACCTGGGGGCGACGGGGGCCAACGTCCTGACTTTC,CASSLYLGATGANVLTF
TRBD2,TRBJ2-1,TRBV9,.,TGTGCCAGCAGCGCCGGCGGGGGTCCTGGCTCCTACAATGAGCAGTTCTTC,CASSAGGGPGSYNEQFF
TRBD1,TRBJ2-7,TRBV6-5,.,TGTGCCAGCAGTTCCCAACAGGGGCACTACGAGCAGTACTTC,CASSSQQGHYEQYF
TRBD1,TRBJ2-5,TRBV12-5,.,TGTGCTAGTGGATCCGGGACAGGGGAGGAGACCCAGTACTTC,CASGSGTGEETQYF
TRBD1,TRBJ1-1,TRBV5-4,.,TGTGCCAGCAGCTCTAACCCAATGACAGGGAGGACTGAAGCTTTCTTT,CASSSNPMTGRTEAFF
TRBD1,TRBJ1-2,TRBV30,.,TGTGCCTGGAGTGTACGTCTTCGCTACAGGGGAAACTATGGCTACACCTTC,CAWSVRLRYRGNYGYTF